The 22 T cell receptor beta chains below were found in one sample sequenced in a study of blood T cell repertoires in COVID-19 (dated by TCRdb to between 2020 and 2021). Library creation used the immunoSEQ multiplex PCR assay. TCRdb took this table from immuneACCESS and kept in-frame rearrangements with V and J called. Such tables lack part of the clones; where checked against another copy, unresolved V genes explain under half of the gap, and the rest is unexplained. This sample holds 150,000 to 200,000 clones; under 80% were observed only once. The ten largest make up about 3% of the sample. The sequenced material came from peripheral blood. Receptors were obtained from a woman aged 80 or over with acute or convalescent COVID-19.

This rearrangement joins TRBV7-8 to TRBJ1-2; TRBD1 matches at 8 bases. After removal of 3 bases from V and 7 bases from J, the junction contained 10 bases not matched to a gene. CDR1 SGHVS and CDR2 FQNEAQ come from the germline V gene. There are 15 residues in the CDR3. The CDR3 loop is CASSFMAGGLLGYTF. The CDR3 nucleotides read TGTGCCAGCAGCTTCATGGCAGGGGGCCTCCTTGGCTACACCTTC.

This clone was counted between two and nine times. The CDR3 sequence is CASSRQGDQPQHF. CDR3 coding DNA: TGTGCCAGCAGTAGACAGGGGGATCAGCCCCAGCATTTT. V usage is TRBV6-5 and J usage is TRBJ1-5; 9 positions match TRBD1. CDR3 length: 13 residues. The junction had 1 base not matched to a gene; V was cut back by 5 bases and J by 5 bases. Germline CDR1 reads MNHEY; CDR2 reads SVGAGI.

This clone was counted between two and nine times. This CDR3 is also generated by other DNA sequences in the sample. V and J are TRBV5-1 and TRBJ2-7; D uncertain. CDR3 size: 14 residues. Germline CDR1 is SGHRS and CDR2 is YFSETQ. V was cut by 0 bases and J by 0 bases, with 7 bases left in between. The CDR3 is CASSLEANSYEQYF. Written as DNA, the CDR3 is TGCGCCAGCAGCTTGGAAGCCAACTCCTACGAGCAGTACTTC.

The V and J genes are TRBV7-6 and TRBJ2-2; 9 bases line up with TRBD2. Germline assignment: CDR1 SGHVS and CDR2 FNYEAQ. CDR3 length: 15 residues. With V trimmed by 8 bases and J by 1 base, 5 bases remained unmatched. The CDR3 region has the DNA TGTGCCAGCGGGGAGACTAGCGGGAACACCGGGGAGCTGTTTTTT. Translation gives CASGETSGNTGELFF. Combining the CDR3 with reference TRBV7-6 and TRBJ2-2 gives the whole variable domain GAGVSQSPRYKVTKRGQDVALRCDPISGHVSLYWYRQALGQGPEFLTYFNYEAQQDKSGLPNDRFSAERPEGSISTLTIQRTEQRDSAMYRCASGETSGNTGELFFGEGSRLTVL.

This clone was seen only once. DNA of the CDR3: TGTGCCAGCAGGAGCTCGGGGGGGCTAAATGAAAAACTGTTTTTT. It translates to CASRSSGGLNEKLFF. V gene TRBV2 combines with J gene TRBJ1-4; possibly TRBD1 for D (6 bases). Trimming stripped 6 bases from V and 5 bases from J, with 16 bases between. CDR3 length: 15 residues. Germline V gene lookup returns CDR1 SNHLY and CDR2 FYNNEI.

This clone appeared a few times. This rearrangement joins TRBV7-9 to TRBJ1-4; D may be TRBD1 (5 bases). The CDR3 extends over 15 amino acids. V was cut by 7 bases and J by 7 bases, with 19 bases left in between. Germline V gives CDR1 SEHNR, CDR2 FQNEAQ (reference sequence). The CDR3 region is CASTLNWQGGEKLFF. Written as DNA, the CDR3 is TGTGCCAGCACCCTGAATTGGCAGGGTGGTGAAAAACTGTTTTTT. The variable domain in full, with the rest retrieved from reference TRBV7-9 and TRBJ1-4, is DTGVSQNPRHKITKRGQNVTFRCDPISEHNRLYWYRQTLGQGPEFLTYFQNEAQLEKSRLLSDRFSAERPKGSFSTLEIQRTEQGDSAMYLCASTLNWQGGEKLFFGSGTQLSVL.

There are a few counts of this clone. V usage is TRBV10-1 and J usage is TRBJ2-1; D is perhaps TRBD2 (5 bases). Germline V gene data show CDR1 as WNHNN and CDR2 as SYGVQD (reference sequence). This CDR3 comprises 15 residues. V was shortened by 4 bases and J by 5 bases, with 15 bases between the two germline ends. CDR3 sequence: CASSVASAGDNEQFF. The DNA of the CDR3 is TGCGCCAGCAGTGTTGCGTCCGCCGGGGACAATGAGCAGTTCTTC.

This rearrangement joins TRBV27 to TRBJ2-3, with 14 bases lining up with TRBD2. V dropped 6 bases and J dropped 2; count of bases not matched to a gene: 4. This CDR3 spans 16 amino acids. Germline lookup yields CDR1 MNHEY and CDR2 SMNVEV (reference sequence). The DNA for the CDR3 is TGTGCCAGCAGCCGACTAGCGGGAGGGTACACAGATACGCAGTATTTT. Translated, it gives CASSRLAGGYTDTQYF.

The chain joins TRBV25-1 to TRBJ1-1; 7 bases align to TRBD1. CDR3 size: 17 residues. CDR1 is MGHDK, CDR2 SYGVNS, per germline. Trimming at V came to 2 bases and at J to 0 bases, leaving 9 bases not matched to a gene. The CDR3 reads CASSEVTGTDMNTEAFF. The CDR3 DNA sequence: TGTGCCAGCAGTGAAGTTACCGGGACAGACATGAACACTGAAGCTTTCTTT. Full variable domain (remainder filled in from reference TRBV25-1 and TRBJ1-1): EADIYQTPRYLVIGTGKKITLECSQTMGHDKMYWYQQDPGMELHLIHYSYGVNSTEKGDLSSESTVSRIRTEHFPLTLESARPSHTSQYLCASSEVTGTDMNTEAFFGQGTRLTVV.

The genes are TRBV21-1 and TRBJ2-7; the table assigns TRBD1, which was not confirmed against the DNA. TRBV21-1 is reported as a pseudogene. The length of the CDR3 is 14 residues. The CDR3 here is CASSKSDSSYEQYF. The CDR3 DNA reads TGTGCCAGCAGCAAATCGGACAGCTCCTACGAGCAGTACTTC.

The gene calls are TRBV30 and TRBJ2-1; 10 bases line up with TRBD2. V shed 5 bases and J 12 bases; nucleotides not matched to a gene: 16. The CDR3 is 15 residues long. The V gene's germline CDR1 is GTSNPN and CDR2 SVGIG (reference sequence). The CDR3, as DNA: TGTGCCTGGGGAAGGACGGCTAGCGGGAGCGTCGGGCAGTTCTTC. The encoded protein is CAWGRTASGSVGQFF.

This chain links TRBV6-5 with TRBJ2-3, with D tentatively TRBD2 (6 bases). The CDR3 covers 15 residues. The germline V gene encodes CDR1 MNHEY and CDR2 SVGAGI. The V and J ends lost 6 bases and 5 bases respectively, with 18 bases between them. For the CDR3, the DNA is TGTGCCAGCAGCCCGGGGGTGACGCCGGGAGATACGCAGTATTTT. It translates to CASSPGVTPGDTQYF.

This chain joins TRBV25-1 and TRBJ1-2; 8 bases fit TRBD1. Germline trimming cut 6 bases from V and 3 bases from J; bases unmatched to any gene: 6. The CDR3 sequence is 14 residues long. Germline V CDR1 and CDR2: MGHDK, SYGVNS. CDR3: CASSKLDRDYGYTF. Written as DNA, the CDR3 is TGTGCCAGCAGCAAGTTGGACAGGGACTATGGCTACACCTTC.

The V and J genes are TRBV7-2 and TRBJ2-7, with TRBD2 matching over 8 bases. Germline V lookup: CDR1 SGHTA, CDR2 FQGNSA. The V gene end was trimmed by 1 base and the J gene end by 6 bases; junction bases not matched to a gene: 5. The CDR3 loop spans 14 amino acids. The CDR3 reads CASSLGREAGEQYF. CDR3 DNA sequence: TGTGCCAGCAGCTTAGGGCGGGAGGCGGGCGAGCAGTACTTC.

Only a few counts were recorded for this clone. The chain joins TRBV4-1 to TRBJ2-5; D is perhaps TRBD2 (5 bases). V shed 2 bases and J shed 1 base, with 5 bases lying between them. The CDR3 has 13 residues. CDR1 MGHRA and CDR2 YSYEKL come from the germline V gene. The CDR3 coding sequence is TGCGCCAGCAGCCAAAGCGGCCAAGAGACCCAGTACTTC. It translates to CASSQSGQETQYF.

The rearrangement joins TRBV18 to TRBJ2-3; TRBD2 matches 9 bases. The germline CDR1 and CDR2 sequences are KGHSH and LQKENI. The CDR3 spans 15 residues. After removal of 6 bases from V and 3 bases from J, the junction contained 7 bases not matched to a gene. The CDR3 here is CASSRLAVITDTQYF. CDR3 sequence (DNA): TGTGCCAGCTCCCGACTAGCGGTGATAACAGATACGCAGTATTTT.

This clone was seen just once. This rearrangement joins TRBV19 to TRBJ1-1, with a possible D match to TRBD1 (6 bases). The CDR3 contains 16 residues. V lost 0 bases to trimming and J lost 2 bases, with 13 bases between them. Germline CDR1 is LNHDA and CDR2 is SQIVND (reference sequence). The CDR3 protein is CASSIDMRGGNTEAFF. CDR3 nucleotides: TGTGCCAGTAGTATAGATATGAGGGGGGGCAACACTGAAGCTTTCTTT.

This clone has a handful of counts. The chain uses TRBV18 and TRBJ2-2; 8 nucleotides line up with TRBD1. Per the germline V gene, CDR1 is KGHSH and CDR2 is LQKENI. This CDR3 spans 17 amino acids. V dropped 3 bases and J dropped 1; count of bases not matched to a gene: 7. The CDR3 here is CASSPTPGQENTGELFF. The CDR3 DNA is TGTGCCAGCTCACCCACCCCGGGACAGGAGAACACCGGGGAGCTGTTTTTT.

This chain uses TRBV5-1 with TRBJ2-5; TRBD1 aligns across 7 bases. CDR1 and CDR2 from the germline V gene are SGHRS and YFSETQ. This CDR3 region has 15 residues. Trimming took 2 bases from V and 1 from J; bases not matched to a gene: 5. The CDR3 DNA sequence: TGCGCCAGCAGCTTCGCCGGGACAGTCCAAGAGACCCAGTACTTC. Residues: CASSFAGTVQETQYF.

CDR3 nucleotide sequence: TGTGCCAGCAGCTCGGGAGCAGGTACCTACAATGAGCAGTTCTTC. Protein: CASSSGAGTYNEQFF. The V gene is TRBV5-4, the J gene TRBJ2-1; possibly TRBD2 for D (6 bases). This CDR3 region has 15 residues. With 3 bases removed from V and 2 bases from J, the gap between germline ends came to 12 bases. Germline assignment: CDR1 SGHNT and CDR2 YYREEE (reference sequence).

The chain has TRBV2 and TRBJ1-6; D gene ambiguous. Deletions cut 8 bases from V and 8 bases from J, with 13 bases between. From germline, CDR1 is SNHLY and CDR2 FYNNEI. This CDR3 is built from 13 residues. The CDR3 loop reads CASRINGDSPLHF. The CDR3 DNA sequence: TGTGCCAGCCGCATTAACGGGGATTCACCCCTCCACTTT.

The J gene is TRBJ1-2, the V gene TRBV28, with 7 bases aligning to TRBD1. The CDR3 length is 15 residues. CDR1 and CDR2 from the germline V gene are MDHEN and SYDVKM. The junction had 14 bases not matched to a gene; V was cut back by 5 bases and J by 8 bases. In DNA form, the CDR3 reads TGTGCCAGCAGTCGACATGACCCGGGACAGCCCGGCTACACCTTC. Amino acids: CASSRHDPGQPGYTF.